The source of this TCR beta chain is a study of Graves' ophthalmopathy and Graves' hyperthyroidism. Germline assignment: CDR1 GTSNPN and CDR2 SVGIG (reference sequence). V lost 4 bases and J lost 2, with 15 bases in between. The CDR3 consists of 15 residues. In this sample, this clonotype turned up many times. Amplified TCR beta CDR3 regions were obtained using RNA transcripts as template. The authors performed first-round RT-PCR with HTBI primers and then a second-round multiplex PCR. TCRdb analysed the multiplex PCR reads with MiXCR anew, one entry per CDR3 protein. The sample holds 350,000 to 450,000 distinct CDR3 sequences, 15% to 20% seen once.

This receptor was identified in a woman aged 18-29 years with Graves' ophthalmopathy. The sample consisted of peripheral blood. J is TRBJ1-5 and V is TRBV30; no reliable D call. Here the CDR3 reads CAWNLGDIGNQPQHF. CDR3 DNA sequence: TGTGCCTGGAACCTGGGAGACATAGGCAATCAGCCCCAGCATTTT. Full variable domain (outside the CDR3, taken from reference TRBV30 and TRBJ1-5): SQTIHQWPATLVQPVGSPLSLECTVEGTSNPNLYWYRQAAGRGLQLLFYSVGIGQISSEVPQNLSASRPQDRQFILSSKKLLLSDSGFYLCAWNLGDIGNQPQHFGDGTRLSIL.